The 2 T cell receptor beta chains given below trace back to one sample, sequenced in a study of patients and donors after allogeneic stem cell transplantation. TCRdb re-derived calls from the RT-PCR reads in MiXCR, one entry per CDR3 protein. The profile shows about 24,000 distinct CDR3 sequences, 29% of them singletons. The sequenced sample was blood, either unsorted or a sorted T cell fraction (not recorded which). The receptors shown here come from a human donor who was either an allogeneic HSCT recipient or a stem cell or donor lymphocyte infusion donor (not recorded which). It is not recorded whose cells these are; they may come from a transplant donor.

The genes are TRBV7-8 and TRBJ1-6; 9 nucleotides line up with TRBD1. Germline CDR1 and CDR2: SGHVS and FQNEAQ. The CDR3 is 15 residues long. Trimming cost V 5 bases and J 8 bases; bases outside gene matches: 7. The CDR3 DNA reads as TGTGCCAGCAGCGGAGGGACAGGGCCTTATTCACCCCTCCACTTT. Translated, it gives CASSGGTGPYSPLHF.

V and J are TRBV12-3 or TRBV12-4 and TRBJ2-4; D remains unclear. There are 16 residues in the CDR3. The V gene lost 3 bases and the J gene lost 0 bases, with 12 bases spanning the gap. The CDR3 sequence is CASSFLTALAKNIQYF. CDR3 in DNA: TGTGCCAGCAGTTTTCTCACGGCTCTAGCCAAAAACATTCAGTACTTC.